The clone carrying this TCR beta chain was observed many times. This entry belongs to a study of T cells in Graves' hyperthyroidism and ophthalmopathy. The CDR3 totals 16 residues. Germline CDR1 and CDR2: DFQATT and SNEGSKA (reference sequence). Between the trimmed V and J ends, which lost 6 bases and 2 bases, there was a span of 21 bases. TCR beta CDR3 regions were amplified from RNA transcripts. During a first-round RT-PCR of the TCR CDR3, the HTBI primer set was used. One entry per CDR3 protein, called by TCRdb with MiXCR from the multiplex PCR reads. The sample has hundreds of thousands of distinct CDR3 sequences; approximately 13% are singletons.

The V call is TRBV20-1, the J call TRBJ2-3; possible D gene TRBD2, 6 bases. The receptor was isolated from a woman between 25 and 40 years old with Graves' hyperthyroidism. Sample: blood. The CDR3 here is CSARMGASALTDTQYF. The CDR3 DNA sequence: TGCAGTGCCCGGATGGGTGCTAGCGCTCTCACAGATACGCAGTATTTT.